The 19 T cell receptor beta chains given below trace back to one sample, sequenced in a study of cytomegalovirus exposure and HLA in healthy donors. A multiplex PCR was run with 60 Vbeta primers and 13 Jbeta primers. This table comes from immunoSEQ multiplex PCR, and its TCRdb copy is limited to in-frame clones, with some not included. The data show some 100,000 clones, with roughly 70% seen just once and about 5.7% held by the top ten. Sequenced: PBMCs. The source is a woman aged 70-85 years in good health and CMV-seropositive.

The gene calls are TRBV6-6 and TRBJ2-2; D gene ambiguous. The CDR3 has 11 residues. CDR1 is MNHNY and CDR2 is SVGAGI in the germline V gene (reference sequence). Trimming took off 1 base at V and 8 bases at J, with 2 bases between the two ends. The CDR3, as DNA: TGTGCCAGCAGTTACTTAGGGGAGCTGTTTTTT. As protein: CASSYLGELFF.

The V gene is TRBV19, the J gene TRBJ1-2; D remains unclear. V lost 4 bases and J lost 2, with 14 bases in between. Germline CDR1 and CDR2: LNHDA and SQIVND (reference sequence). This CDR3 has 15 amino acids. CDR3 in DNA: TGTGCCAGTAGTACCGACATCTGGCAGAACTATGGCTACACCTTC. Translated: CASSTDIWQNYGYTF.

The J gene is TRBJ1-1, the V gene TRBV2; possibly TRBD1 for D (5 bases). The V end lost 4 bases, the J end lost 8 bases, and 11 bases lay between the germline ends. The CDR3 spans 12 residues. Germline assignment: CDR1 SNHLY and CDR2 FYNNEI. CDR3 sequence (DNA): TGTGCCAGCAGTGTTGACAGAAAGGAAGCTTTCTTT. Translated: CASSVDRKEAFF.

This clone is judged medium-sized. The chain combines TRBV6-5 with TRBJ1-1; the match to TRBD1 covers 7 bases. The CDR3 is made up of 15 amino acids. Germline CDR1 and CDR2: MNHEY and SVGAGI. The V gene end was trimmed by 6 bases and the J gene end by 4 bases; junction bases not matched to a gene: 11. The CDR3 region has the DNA TGTGCCAGCAGGCAAGACAGGGTTGGTGCCACTGAAGCTTTCTTT. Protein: CASRQDRVGATEAFF.

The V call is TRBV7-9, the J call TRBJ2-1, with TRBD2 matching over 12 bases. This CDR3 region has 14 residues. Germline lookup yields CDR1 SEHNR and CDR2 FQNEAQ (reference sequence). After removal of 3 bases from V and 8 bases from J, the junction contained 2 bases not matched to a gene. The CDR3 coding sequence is TGTGCCAGCAGCTTTCTAGCGGGGGGGCATGAGCAGTTCTTC. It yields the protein CASSFLAGGHEQFF.

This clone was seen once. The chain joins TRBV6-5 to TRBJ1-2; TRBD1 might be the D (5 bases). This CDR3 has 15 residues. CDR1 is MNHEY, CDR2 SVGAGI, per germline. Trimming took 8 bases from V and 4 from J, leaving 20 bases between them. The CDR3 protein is CASLPSGGRAYGYTF. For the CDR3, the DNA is TGTGCCAGCCTCCCATCCGGGGGAAGGGCCTATGGCTACACCTTC.

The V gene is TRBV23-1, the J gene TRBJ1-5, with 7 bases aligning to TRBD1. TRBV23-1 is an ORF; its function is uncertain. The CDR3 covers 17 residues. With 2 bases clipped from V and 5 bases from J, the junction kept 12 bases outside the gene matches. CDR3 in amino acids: CASSQLGGPDRDQPQHF. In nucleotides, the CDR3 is TGCGCCAGCAGTCAACTAGGGGGGCCCGACAGGGATCAGCCCCAGCATTTT.

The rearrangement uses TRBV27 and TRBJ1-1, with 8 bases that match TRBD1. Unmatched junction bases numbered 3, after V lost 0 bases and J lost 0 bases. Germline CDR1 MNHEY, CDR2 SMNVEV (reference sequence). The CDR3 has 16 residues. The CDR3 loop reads CASSLSRTGLNTEAFF. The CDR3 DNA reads TGTGCCAGCAGTTTATCCCGGACAGGGCTGAACACTGAAGCTTTCTTT.

This CDR3 is CASSRFQATNEKLFF. DNA for the CDR3: TGTGCCAGCAGCCGATTCCAGGCAACTAATGAAAAACTGTTTTTT. The genes are TRBV7-9 and TRBJ1-4; D remains unclear. The CDR3 covers 15 residues. Germline V gene lookup returns CDR1 SEHNR and CDR2 FQNEAQ (reference sequence). V was clipped by 5 bases and J by 0 bases, with 10 bases between them.

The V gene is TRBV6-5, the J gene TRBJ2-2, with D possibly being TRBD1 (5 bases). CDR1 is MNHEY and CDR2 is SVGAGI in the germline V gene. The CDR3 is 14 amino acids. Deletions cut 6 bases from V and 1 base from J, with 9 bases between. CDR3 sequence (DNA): TGTGCCAGCAGGCAAGACAGGAACACCGGGGAGCTGTTTTTT. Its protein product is CASRQDRNTGELFF.

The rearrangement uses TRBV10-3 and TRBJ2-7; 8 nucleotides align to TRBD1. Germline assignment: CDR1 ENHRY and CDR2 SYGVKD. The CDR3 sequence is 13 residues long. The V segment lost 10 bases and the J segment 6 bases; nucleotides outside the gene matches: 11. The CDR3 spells CATAGQGKGEQYF. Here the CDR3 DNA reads TGTGCCACCGCCGGACAGGGCAAGGGCGAGCAGTACTTC.

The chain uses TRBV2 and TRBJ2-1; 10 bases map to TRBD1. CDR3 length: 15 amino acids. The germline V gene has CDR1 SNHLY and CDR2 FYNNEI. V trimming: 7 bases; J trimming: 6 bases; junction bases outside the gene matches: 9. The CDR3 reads CASKRQGASGNEQFF. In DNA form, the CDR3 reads TGTGCCAGCAAGCGACAGGGGGCGTCGGGCAATGAGCAGTTCTTC.

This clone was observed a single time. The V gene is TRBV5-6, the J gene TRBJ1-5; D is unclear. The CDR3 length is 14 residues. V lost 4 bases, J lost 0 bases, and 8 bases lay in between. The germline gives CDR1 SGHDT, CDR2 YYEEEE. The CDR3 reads CASSRGYSNQPQHF. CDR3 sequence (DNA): TGTGCCAGCAGCCGCGGTTATAGCAATCAGCCCCAGCATTTT. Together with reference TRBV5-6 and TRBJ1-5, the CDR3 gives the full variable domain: DAGVTQSPTHLIKTRGQQVTLRCSPKSGHDTVSWYQQALGQGPQFIFQYYEEEERQRGNFPDRFSGHQFPNYSSELNVNALLLGDSALYLCASSRGYSNQPQHFGDGTRLSIL.

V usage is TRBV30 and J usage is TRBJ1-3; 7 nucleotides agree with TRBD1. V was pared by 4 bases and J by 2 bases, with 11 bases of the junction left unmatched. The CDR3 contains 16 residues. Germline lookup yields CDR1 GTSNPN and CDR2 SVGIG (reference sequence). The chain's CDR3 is CAWTHLGQLTGNTIYF. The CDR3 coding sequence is TGTGCCTGGACTCACTTGGGACAGCTTACTGGAAACACCATATATTTT. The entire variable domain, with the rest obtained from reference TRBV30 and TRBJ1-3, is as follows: SQTIHQWPATLVQPVGSPLSLECTVEGTSNPNLYWYRQAAGRGLQLLFYSVGIGQISSEVPQNLSASRPQDRQFILSSKKLLLSDSGFYLCAWTHLGQLTGNTIYFGEGSWLTVV.

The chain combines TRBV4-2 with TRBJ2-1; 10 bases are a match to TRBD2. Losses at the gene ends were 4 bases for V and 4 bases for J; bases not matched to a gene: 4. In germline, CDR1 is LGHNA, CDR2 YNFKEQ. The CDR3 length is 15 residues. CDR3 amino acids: CASSLGLAAYNEQFF. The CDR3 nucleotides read TGTGCCAGCAGCCTCGGACTAGCGGCTTACAATGAGCAGTTCTTC.

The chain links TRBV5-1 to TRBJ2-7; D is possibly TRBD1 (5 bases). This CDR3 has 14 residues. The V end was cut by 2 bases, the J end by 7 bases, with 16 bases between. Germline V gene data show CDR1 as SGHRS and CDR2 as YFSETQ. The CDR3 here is CASSFNTGFGEQYF. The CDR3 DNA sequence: TGCGCCAGCAGCTTTAATACAGGATTTGGAGAGCAGTACTTC.

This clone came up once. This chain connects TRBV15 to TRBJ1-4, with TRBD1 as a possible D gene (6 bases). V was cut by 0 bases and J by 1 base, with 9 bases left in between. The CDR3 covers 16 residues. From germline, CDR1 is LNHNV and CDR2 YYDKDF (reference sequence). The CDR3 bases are TGTGCCACCAGCAGAGAGGGCAGGGGAACTAATGAAAAACTGTTTTTT. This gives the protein CATSREGRGTNEKLFF.

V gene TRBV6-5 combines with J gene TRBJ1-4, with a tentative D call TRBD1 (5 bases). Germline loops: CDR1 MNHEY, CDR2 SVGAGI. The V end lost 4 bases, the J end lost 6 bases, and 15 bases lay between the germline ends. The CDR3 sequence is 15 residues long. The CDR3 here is CASSSPGGGHEKLFF. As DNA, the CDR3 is TGTGCCAGCAGTTCCCCCGGGGGTGGGCATGAAAAACTGTTTTTT.

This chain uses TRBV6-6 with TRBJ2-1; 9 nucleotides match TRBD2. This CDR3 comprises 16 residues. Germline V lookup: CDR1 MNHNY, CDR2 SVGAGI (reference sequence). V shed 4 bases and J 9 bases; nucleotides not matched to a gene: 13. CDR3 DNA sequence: TGTGCCAGCAGTTCCACCCCGGGCGGGGGGGCAGGTGAGCAGTTCTTC. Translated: CASSSTPGGGAGEQFF.